This passage covers 27 T cell receptor beta chains from one sample sequenced in a study of T cell responses to AZD1222 COVID-19 vaccine. TCRdb's table, derived via immunoSEQ multiplex PCR, lists solely in-frame clones and lacks some. The sample has approximately 150,000 clones, 90% seen once; the top ten hold roughly 2.8%. The source was peripheral blood, collected on day 0 of AZD1222 vaccination. The receptors come from an adult in good health.

The chain combines TRBV27 with TRBJ2-7; 11 positions match TRBD1. This CDR3 has 16 residues. Germline CDR1 MNHEY, CDR2 SMNVEV (reference sequence). J lost 4 bases, V lost 5 bases, and 10 bases had no gene match. The CDR3: CASSLSGTGGGYEQYF. The CDR3 region has the DNA TGTGCCAGCAGTCTCTCCGGGACAGGGGGGGGGTACGAGCAGTACTTC.

This clone was found a few times. V is TRBV5-4 and J is TRBJ2-4, with TRBD1 matching 8 bases. This CDR3 has 16 amino acids. The J segment lost 0 bases and the V segment lost 3 bases, leaving 5 bases of the junction unmatched. Germline CDR1 is SGHNT and CDR2 is YYREEE (reference sequence). CDR3 protein: CASSSGGQIAKNIQYF. The CDR3, as DNA: TGTGCCAGCAGCTCAGGGGGCCAGATAGCCAAAAACATTCAGTACTTC.

V gene TRBV5-1 combines with J gene TRBJ1-5; 8 positions match TRBD1. This CDR3 comprises 15 residues. Germline assignment: CDR1 SGHRS and CDR2 YFSETQ. With V trimmed by 2 bases and J by 6 bases, 7 bases remained unmatched. CDR3 in DNA: TGCGCCAGCAGCTTTGGGCAGGGGGCGGGTCAGCCCCAGCATTTT. As protein: CASSFGQGAGQPQHF.

This chain uses TRBV5-5 with TRBJ2-7; 8 bases align to TRBD1. CDR3 length equals 15 residues. The J segment lost 3 bases and the V segment lost 2 bases, leaving 7 bases of the junction unmatched. Germline-derived CDR1 and CDR2 are SGHKS and YYEKEE (reference sequence). In DNA form, the CDR3 reads TGTGCCAGCAGCTTACTACCGGGACAGGACTACGAGCAGTACTTC. It codes for CASSLLPGQDYEQYF. Based on the CDR3 plus reference TRBV5-5 and TRBJ2-7, the full variable domain is DAGVTQSPTHLIKTRGQQVTLRCSPISGHKSVSWYQQVLGQGPQFIFQYYEKEERGRGNFPDRFSARQFPNYSSELNVNALLLGDSALYLCASSLLPGQDYEQYFGPGTRLTVT.

The gene calls are TRBV3-1 (or the pseudogene TRBV3-2) and TRBJ1-2, with TRBD1 matching over 9 bases. Looked up from germline, CDR1 is LGHDT and CDR2 is YNNKEL (reference sequence). CDR3 length: 17 residues. Trimming at V came to 3 bases and at J to 2 bases, leaving 10 bases not matched to a gene. The CDR3 region is CASSHLAPGQGNYGYTF. As DNA, the CDR3 is TGTGCCAGCAGCCACCTCGCCCCCGGACAGGGGAACTATGGCTACACCTTC.

This chain connects TRBV12-3 or TRBV12-4 to TRBJ2-1; D is uncertain. V lost 7 bases to trimming and J lost 2 bases, with 9 bases between them. The CDR3 is made up of 13 amino acids. The CDR3 reads CASTWSAYNEQFF. CDR3 DNA sequence: TGTGCCAGCACCTGGTCGGCCTACAATGAGCAGTTCTTC.

The chain carries TRBV10-3 and TRBJ1-2; maybe TRBD1 (5 bases). This CDR3 has 12 amino acids. The V end was cut by 8 bases, the J end by 7 bases, with 14 bases between. Germline CDR1 ENHRY, CDR2 SYGVKD. As DNA, the CDR3 is TGTGCCATCCCTGTACGCGGGGGTGGCTACACCTTC. Its protein is CAIPVRGGGYTF.

This clone was picked up one time. V and J are TRBV9 and TRBJ1-5; perhaps TRBD1 as D (5 bases). Germline values: CDR1 SGDLS, CDR2 YYNGEE. CDR3 size: 14 residues. Trimming removed 0 bases at V and 4 bases at J, with 8 bases between. CDR3 region: CASSVDSGNQPQHF. The CDR3 coding sequence is TGTGCCAGCAGCGTAGATTCAGGGAATCAGCCCCAGCATTTT.

V gene TRBV18 combines with J gene TRBJ2-3; 11 positions agree with TRBD2. This CDR3 has 17 amino acids. Losses at the gene ends were 2 bases for V and 0 bases for J; bases not matched to a gene: 4. Per the germline V gene, CDR1 is KGHSH and CDR2 is LQKENI. DNA for the CDR3: TGTGCCAGCTCACCAGGGACTAGCGGAACTAGCACAGATACGCAGTATTTT. Protein: CASSPGTSGTSTDTQYF.

The chain carries TRBV7-9 and TRBJ1-2, with D perhaps matching TRBD1 (5 bases). The CDR3 runs to 15 residues. CDR1 and CDR2 (germline): SEHNR, FQNEAQ (reference sequence). V lost 5 bases and J 1 base, leaving 14 bases between the germline ends. In DNA, the CDR3 is TGTGCCAGCAGCCACGAAGCGGGGGTTAACTATGGCTACACCTTC. This gives the protein CASSHEAGVNYGYTF. Complete variable domain (other parts from reference TRBV7-9 and TRBJ1-2): DTGVSQNPRHKITKRGQNVTFRCDPISEHNRLYWYRQTLGQGPEFLTYFQNEAQLEKSRLLSDRFSAERPKGSFSTLEIQRTEQGDSAMYLCASSHEAGVNYGYTFGSGTRLTVV.

The gene calls are TRBV6-4 and TRBJ2-3; no firm D call. Trimming removed 3 bases at V and 4 bases at J, with 8 bases between. Germline CDR1 is MRHNA and CDR2 is SNTAGT. The length of the CDR3 is 13 residues. The CDR3 DNA follows: TGTGCCAGCAGTGAGTCCGTATCAGATACGCAGTATTTT. Its translation: CASSESVSDTQYF.

Only one count was recorded for this clone. The V call is TRBV18, the J call TRBJ1-3; no firm D call. V lost 6 bases and J lost 0, with 18 bases in between. Germline V gives CDR1 KGHSH, CDR2 LQKENI. This CDR3 contains 17 residues. CDR3 in amino acids: CASSPPGSTRSGNTIYF. CDR3 in DNA: TGTGCCAGCTCCCCCCCGGGGTCGACCCGCTCTGGAAACACCATATATTTT.

The genes are TRBV4-3 and TRBJ2-1; TRBD1 agrees at 12 bases. The CDR3 spans 15 residues. CDR1 and CDR2 from the germline V gene are LGHNA and YSLEER. After removal of 4 bases from V and 7 bases from J, the junction contained 5 bases not matched to a gene. Here the CDR3 DNA reads TGCGCCAGCAGCCCCTGGGACAGGGGGCGAAATGAGCAGTTCTTC. This codes for CASSPWDRGRNEQFF.

The J gene is TRBJ1-1, the V gene TRBV7-9, with D perhaps TRBD1 (5 bases). The CDR3 covers 14 residues. V lost 1 base and J lost 4, with 10 bases in between. Germline CDR1 is SEHNR and CDR2 is FQNEAQ (reference sequence). The CDR3 loop reads CASSLGQQVTEAFF. In DNA form, the CDR3 reads TGTGCCAGCAGCTTAGGACAGCAGGTCACTGAAGCTTTCTTT.

V and J are TRBV19 and TRBJ2-1; 9 nucleotides match TRBD2. From germline, CDR1 is LNHDA and CDR2 SQIVND (reference sequence). V lost 6 bases and J lost 1; bases outside the gene matches: 10. This CDR3 comprises 17 residues. In DNA, the CDR3 is TGTGCCAGTAGCCCCTCCGCCCTAGCGGGGTCCTACAATGAGCAGTTCTTC. Translation: CASSPSALAGSYNEQFF.

This clone was seen only once. J is TRBJ1-4 and V is TRBV12-2; the table's TRBD1 call for D was not verified on the DNA. TRBV12-2 is shown as a pseudogene. The CDR3 length is 16 residues. In DNA form, the CDR3 reads TGTGCAAGTCGCTTAAATCGGGAAGGGGGCAATGAAAAACTGTTTTTT. It specifies CASRLNREGGNEKLFF.

As DNA, the CDR3 is TGTGCCAGCAGTTTAAAACAGGGGGCGAGCAATCAGCCCCAGCATTTT. It encodes CASSLKQGASNQPQHF. This rearrangement joins TRBV27 to TRBJ1-5; the match to TRBD1 covers 9 bases. In germline, CDR1 is MNHEY, CDR2 SMNVEV (reference sequence). With 2 bases clipped from V and 1 base from J, the junction kept 3 bases outside the gene matches. This CDR3 contains 16 residues.

The chain recombines TRBV19 with TRBJ2-7; D possibly matches TRBD1 or TRBD2 (5 bases each). The CDR3 is 12 amino acids. Germline V gene sequence: CDR1 LNHDA, CDR2 SQIVND (reference sequence). V was clipped by 10 bases and J by 4 bases, with 14 bases between them. CDR3 DNA sequence: TGTGCCACCTCGAGAGGGGCTTACGAGCAGTACTTC. This sequence encodes CATSRGAYEQYF.

The chain is built from TRBV11-2 and TRBJ1-6; a weak D match, TRBD1 (6 bases). Germline CDR1 SGHAT, CDR2 FQNNGV. V was cut by 5 bases and J by 4 bases, with 9 bases left in between. The CDR3 has 14 amino acids. In DNA, the CDR3 is TGTGCCAGCAGCCCAGGACAGTATAATTCACCCCTCCACTTT. Amino acids: CASSPGQYNSPLHF.

This chain connects TRBV5-1 to TRBJ2-7, with D tentatively TRBD2 (6 bases). Trimming left V 5 bases short and J 3 bases short, with 9 bases between. Germline values: CDR1 SGHRS, CDR2 YFSETQ. This CDR3 contains 12 residues. The CDR3 DNA follows: TGCGCCAGCAGAAAGGAGGGCTACGAGCAGTACTTC. It yields the protein CASRKEGYEQYF.

The V and J genes are TRBV10-3 and TRBJ1-2; maybe TRBD1 (5 bases). Between the trimmed V and J ends, which lost 1 base and 5 bases, there was a span of 8 bases. This CDR3 is built from 13 residues. Germline values: CDR1 ENHRY, CDR2 SYGVKD. CDR3 coding DNA: TGTGCCATCAGTGAGTTGGGGGATTATGGCTACACCTTC. The encoded protein is CAISELGDYGYTF.

The rearrangement links TRBV5-6 to TRBJ2-7, with 7 bases lining up with TRBD1. CDR1 and CDR2 (germline): SGHDT, YYEEEE. The length of the CDR3 is 15 residues. V was clipped by 4 bases and J by 3 bases; unmatched bases: 10. Written as DNA, the CDR3 is TGTGCCAGCAGCCCAAGGATGGGACAGAACTACGAGCAGTACTTC. Its protein is CASSPRMGQNYEQYF.

The chain employs TRBV27 and TRBJ1-6; no firm D call. The CDR3 extends over 14 amino acids. Germline CDR1 MNHEY, CDR2 SMNVEV (reference sequence). V was pared by 9 bases and J by 0 bases, with 9 bases between. CDR3 region: CARLLRSYNSPLHF. The CDR3 coding sequence is TGTGCCAGACTTTTGCGCTCCTATAATTCACCCCTCCACTTT.

The table lists this clone with a few counts. The chain employs TRBV21-1 and TRBJ2-7; TRBD1 reflects the table's D call only, with no check against the DNA. TRBV21-1 represents a pseudogene. The CDR3 loop spans 16 amino acids. This chain's CDR3 is CASSKMGHHLSYEQYF. In DNA, the CDR3 is TGTGCCAGCAGCAAGATGGGACACCACTTATCATACGAGCAGTACTTC.

This clone was seen once. In DNA, the CDR3 is TGTGCCAGCAGCACTTTGGCTCCTGAAGCTTTCTTT. It yields the protein CASSTLAPEAFF. The gene calls are TRBV7-2 and TRBJ1-1, with no clear D. The CDR3 sequence is 12 residues long. The V gene's germline CDR1 is SGHTA and CDR2 FQGNSA. Between the trimmed V and J ends, which lost 5 bases and 6 bases, there was a span of 10 bases.

This chain links TRBV10-3 with TRBJ2-3; TRBD2 is a possible D gene (6 bases). The germline V gene has CDR1 ENHRY and CDR2 SYGVKD. The V and J ends lost 10 bases and 0 bases respectively, with 23 bases between them. CDR3 size: 17 residues. In DNA form, the CDR3 reads TGTGCCACCAAAAATCTCGGGCGGGGTCCTAGCACAGATACGCAGTATTTT. This encodes CATKNLGRGPSTDTQYF.

The chain combines TRBV9 with TRBJ1-1; D call uncertain. V was shortened by 7 bases and J by 5 bases, with 15 bases between the two germline ends. Germline V gene lookup returns CDR1 SGDLS and CDR2 YYNGEE. The length of the CDR3 is 13 residues. The CDR3 region is CASGSRLGTEAFF. The CDR3 coding sequence is TGTGCCAGCGGCAGCCGCCTGGGGACTGAAGCTTTCTTT.